These 12 T cell receptor beta chains originate from one sample sequenced in a study of spatial heterogeneity in lung cancer. The time point here: sample taken at primary tumor resection. Using its own MiXCR run on the 5' RACE reads, TCRdb lists one record per CDR3 protein. The sample includes 20,000 to 25,000 distinct CDR3 sequences, 2.5% to 4% seen only once; the top ten take about 28%. Material: PBMCs, obtained at surgery. These receptors all stem from a female donor with early-stage non-small cell lung cancer.

This clonotype has at least ten counts. The chain combines TRBV6-2 or TRBV6-3 with TRBJ2-6; no firm D call. This CDR3 region has 15 residues. Trimming cost V 5 bases and J 3 bases, with 11 bases left between them. CDR1 and CDR2 (germline): MNHEY, SVGEGT. In DNA, the CDR3 is TGTGCCAGCAGTCTGGATCGCGGTGGGGCCAACGTCCTGACTTTC. It yields the protein CASSLDRGGANVLTF.

This clonotype qualifies as medium-sized. The chain couples TRBV10-3 to TRBJ2-2; the D call may be TRBD1 or TRBD2 (5 bases each). The germline CDR1 and CDR2 sequences are ENHRY and SYGVKD. CDR3 length: 14 amino acids. V dropped 4 bases and J dropped 6 bases, with 12 bases sitting between them. CDR3 sequence (DNA): TGTGCCATCAGTGTCGATGGGGGACCCGGGGAGCTGTTTTTT. It codes for CAISVDGGPGELFF.

Ten or more counts support this clonotype. This CDR3 reads CSGRVNTEAFF. CDR3 nucleotides: TGCAGCGGACGGGTGAACACTGAAGCTTTCTTT. The rearrangement joins TRBV29-1 to TRBJ1-1; D call uncertain. V lost 7 bases and J lost 0, with 6 bases in between. The CDR3 consists of 11 residues. CDR1 SQVTM and CDR2 ANQGSEA come from the germline V gene.

This clonotype was seen at least ten times. J is TRBJ1-1 and V is TRBV15; perhaps TRBD1 as D (5 bases). Germline V gene data show CDR1 as LNHNV and CDR2 as YYDKDF (reference sequence). V was clipped by 0 bases and J by 5 bases, with 22 bases between them. The CDR3 has 18 amino acids. This chain's CDR3 is CATSRDSRQGSVWTEAFF. The CDR3 DNA reads as TGTGCCACCAGCAGAGATTCCCGCCAGGGTAGCGTGTGGACTGAAGCTTTCTTT.

The chain is built from TRBV7-8 and TRBJ2-5, with a weak D call TRBD2 (7 bases). The V end lost 5 bases, the J end lost 5 bases, and 15 bases lay between the germline ends. Germline loops: CDR1 SGHVS, CDR2 FQNEAQ. This CDR3 region has 14 residues. The chain's CDR3 is CASSLGGGMETQYF. The CDR3 DNA sequence: TGTGCCAGCAGCCTGGGAGGGGGGATGGAGACCCAGTACTTC.

This clonotype was detected ten times or more. Here the CDR3 DNA reads TGTGCCAGCAGCGCCTCCGGGACTAGCGGGAGATGGGGATCCTACAATGAGCAGTTCTTC. This sequence encodes CASSASGTSGRWGSYNEQFF. The chain recombines TRBV9 with TRBJ2-1, with 14 bases that match TRBD2. Germline CDR1 is SGDLS and CDR2 is YYNGEE. The CDR3 length is 20 residues. The ends lost 3 bases at V and 1 base at J; junction bases unmatched: 12.

Ten or more counts support this clonotype. The chain recombines TRBV7-9 with TRBJ2-3, with TRBD2 matching over 8 bases. The germline gives CDR1 SEHNR, CDR2 FQNEAQ (reference sequence). Germline trimming cut 7 bases from V and 5 bases from J; bases unmatched to any gene: 5. The CDR3 contains 13 residues. CDR3 DNA sequence: TGTGCCAGCACCGTTAGCGGGATAGATACGCAGTATTTT. The encoded protein is CASTVSGIDTQYF.

This clonotype occurred many times. The CDR3 bases are TGTGCCAGCAGCAACCTCGGACAGGGAATCGACGAGCAGTACTTC. The encoded protein is CASSNLGQGIDEQYF. The chain recombines TRBV28 with TRBJ2-7; 8 bases agree with TRBD1. V lost 6 bases and J lost 5; bases outside the gene matches: 12. In germline, CDR1 is MDHEN, CDR2 SYDVKM. The length of the CDR3 is 15 residues. Looking up the rest from reference TRBV28 and TRBJ2-7 gives the full variable domain: DVKVTQSSRYLVKRTGEKVFLECVQDMDHENMFWYRQDPGLGLRLIYFSYDVKMKEKGDIPEGYSVSREKKERFSLILESASTNQTSMYLCASSNLGQGIDEQYFGPGTRLTVT.

J is TRBJ1-1 and V is TRBV4-2; D perhaps matches TRBD1 (5 bases). Trimming stripped 0 bases from V and 8 bases from J, with 16 bases between. CDR3 length: 15 amino acids. Germline CDR1 and CDR2: LGHNA and YNFKEQ. The CDR3 DNA reads TGTGCCAGCAGCCAAGACCCGGGACCCCTTCCCGAAGCTTTCTTT. It is translated as CASSQDPGPLPEAFF.

This clonotype was seen repeatedly, ten times or more. The chain has TRBV20-1 and TRBJ2-3; possible D gene TRBD2, 6 bases. This CDR3 has 15 amino acids. V lost 5 bases, J lost 0 bases, and 15 bases lay in between. The germline V gene has CDR1 DFQATT and CDR2 SNEGSKA (reference sequence). DNA of the CDR3: TGCAGTGCTGCCTTGGGCGGGACTAGCACAGATACGCAGTATTTT. Protein product: CSAALGGTSTDTQYF.

At least ten counts were recorded for this clonotype. The chain couples TRBV6-5 to TRBJ1-1; D is possibly TRBD1 (5 bases). This CDR3 region has 15 residues. Trimming took off 0 bases at V and 2 bases at J, with 10 bases between the two ends. Germline V gene sequence: CDR1 MNHEY, CDR2 SVGAGI. Here the CDR3 reads CASSYSIGGNTEAFF. CDR3 nucleotides: TGTGCCAGCAGTTACTCGATCGGGGGTAACACTGAAGCTTTCTTT.

This clonotype is classed as hyperexpanded. V and J are TRBV9 and TRBJ2-5; maybe TRBD1 (5 bases). Germline assignment: CDR1 SGDLS and CDR2 YYNGEE. CDR3 size: 15 residues. Trimming left V 4 bases short and J 7 bases short, with 20 bases between. CDR3 bases: TGTGCCAGCAGCCCACTATTGGACAACGAAGGGACCCAGTACTTC. It specifies CASSPLLDNEGTQYF.